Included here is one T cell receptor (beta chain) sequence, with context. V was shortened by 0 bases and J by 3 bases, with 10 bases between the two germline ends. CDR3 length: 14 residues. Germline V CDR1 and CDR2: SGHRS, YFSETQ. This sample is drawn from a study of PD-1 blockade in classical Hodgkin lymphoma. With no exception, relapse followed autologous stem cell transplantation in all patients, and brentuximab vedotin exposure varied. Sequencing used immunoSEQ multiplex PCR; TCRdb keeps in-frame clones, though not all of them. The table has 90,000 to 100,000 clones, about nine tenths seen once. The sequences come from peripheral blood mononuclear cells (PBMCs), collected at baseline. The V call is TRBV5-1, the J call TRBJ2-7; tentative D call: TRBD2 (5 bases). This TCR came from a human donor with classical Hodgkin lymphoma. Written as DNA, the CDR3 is TGCGCCAGCAGCTTGGTGGTTGCGGGCTACGAGCAGTACTTC. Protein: CASSLVVAGYEQYF.